Sequencing of this T cell receptor (beta chain) was carried out in a study of blood T cell repertoires in COVID-19. The data were produced by immunoSEQ multiplex PCR, yet TCRdb's version contains in-frame clones alone and is incomplete. Of a few hundred thousand clones in the sample, approximately 87% were seen once. V lost 1 base, J lost 2 bases, and 9 bases lay in between. Germline V gene lookup returns CDR1 MGHRA and CDR2 YSYEKL. This CDR3 spans 15 amino acids. Sequencing was done on a sample of peripheral blood. The gene calls are TRBV4-1 and TRBJ1-5; D gene uncertain. This TCR came from a woman in her 30s with COVID-19, enrolled during active disease. CDR3 residues: CASSQGELGNQPQHF. The CDR3 bases are TGCGCCAGCAGCCAAGGTGAGCTGGGCAATCAGCCCCAGCATTTT.